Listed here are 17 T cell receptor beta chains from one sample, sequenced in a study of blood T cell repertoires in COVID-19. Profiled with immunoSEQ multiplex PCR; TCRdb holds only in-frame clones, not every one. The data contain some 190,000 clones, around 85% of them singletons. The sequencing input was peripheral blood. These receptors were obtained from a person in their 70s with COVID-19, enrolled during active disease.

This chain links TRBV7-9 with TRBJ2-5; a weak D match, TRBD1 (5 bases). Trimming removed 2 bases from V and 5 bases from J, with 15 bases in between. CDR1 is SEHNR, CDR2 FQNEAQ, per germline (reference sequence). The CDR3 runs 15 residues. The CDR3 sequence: CASSLRQGTTETQYF. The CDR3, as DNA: TGTGCCAGCAGCTTACGGCAGGGCACTACGGAGACCCAGTACTTC.

As DNA, the CDR3 is TGCGCCAGCAGCCAACCGGCCCGGGACACTATGGGCGTTCAGTACTTC. It specifies CASSQPARDTMGVQYF. The gene calls are TRBV4-1 and TRBJ2-4, with D tentatively TRBD1 (6 bases). The CDR3 length is 16 residues. Germline loops: CDR1 MGHRA, CDR2 YSYEKL. V lost 2 bases and J 11 bases, leaving 22 bases between the germline ends.

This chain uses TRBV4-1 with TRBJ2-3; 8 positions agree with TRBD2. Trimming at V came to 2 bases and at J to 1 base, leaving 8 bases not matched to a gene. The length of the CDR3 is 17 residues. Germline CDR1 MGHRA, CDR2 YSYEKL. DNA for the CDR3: TGCGCCAGCAGCCAACAATCGGACGGGAGGGGCACAGATACGCAGTATTTT. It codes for CASSQQSDGRGTDTQYF.

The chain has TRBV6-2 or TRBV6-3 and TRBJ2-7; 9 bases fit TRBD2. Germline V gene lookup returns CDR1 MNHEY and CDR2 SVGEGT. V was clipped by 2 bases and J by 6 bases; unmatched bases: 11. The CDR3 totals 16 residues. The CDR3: CASSYTEVAGAIEQYF. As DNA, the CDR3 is TGTGCCAGCAGTTACACGGAGGTAGCGGGAGCAATCGAGCAGTACTTC.

The CDR3 spells CASSLEGTSGGSTDTQYF. In nucleotides, the CDR3 is TGCGCCAGCAGCTTGGAAGGGACTAGCGGGGGTAGCACAGATACGCAGTATTTT. The chain combines TRBV5-1 with TRBJ2-3; TRBD2 matches 14 bases. Germline V gene data show CDR1 as SGHRS and CDR2 as YFSETQ. The CDR3 runs to 18 residues. V lost 0 bases to trimming and J lost 0 bases; unmatched junction nucleotides: 3.

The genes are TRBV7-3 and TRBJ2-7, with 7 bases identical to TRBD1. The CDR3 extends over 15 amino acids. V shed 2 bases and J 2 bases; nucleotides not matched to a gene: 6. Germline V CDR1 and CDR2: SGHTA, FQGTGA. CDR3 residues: CASSLAGGQPYEQYF. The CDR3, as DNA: TGTGCCAGCAGCTTAGCAGGGGGTCAGCCCTACGAGCAGTACTTC.

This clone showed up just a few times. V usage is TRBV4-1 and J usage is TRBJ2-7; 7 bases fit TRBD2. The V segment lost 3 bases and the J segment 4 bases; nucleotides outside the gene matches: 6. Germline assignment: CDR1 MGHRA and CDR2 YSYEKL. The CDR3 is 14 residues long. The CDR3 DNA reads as TGCGCCAGCAGCCAGACTCTCGGGGGGTACGAGCAGTACTTC. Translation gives CASSQTLGGYEQYF.

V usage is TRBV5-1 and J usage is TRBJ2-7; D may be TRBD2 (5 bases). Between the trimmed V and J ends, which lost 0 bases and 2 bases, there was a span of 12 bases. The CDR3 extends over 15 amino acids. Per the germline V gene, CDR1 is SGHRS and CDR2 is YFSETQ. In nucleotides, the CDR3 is TGCGCCAGCAGCTTGGCCGGGGAGAAGACCTACGAGCAGTACTTC. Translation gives CASSLAGEKTYEQYF.

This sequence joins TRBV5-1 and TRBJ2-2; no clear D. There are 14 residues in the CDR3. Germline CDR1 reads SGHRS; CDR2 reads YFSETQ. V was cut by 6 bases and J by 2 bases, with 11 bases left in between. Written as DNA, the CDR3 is TGCGCCAGCACGCCACAGCCAAACACCGGGGAGCTGTTTTTT. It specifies CASTPQPNTGELFF.

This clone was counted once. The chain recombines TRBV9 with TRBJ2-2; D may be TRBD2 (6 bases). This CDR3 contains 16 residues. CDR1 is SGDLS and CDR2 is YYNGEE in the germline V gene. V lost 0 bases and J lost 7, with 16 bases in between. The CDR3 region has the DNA TGTGCCAGCAGCGTAGACTCCCGGCGGGGAGGCGGGGAGCTGTTTTTT. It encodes CASSVDSRRGGGELFF.

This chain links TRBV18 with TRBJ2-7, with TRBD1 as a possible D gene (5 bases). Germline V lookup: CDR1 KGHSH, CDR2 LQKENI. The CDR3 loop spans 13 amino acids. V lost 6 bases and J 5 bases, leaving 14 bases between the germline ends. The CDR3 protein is CASSPRTGDEQYF. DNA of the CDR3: TGTGCCAGCTCGCCGAGAACAGGTGACGAGCAGTACTTC.

The CDR3 nucleotides are TGTGCCTGGAGTGGGGACAGTGATGTCACAGATACGCAGTATTTT. Its translation: CAWSGDSDVTDTQYF. The chain carries TRBV30 and TRBJ2-3; 7 bases match TRBD1. The CDR3 length is 15 residues. Germline CDR1 is GTSNPN and CDR2 is SVGIG (reference sequence). J lost 2 bases, V lost 1 base, and 6 bases had no gene match.

CDR3 protein: CASSVGHRNTEAFF. For the CDR3, the DNA is TGTGCCAGCAGCGTGGGACATCGGAACACTGAAGCTTTCTTT. The chain is built from TRBV9 and TRBJ1-1; D possibly corresponds to TRBD1 (6 bases). Between the trimmed V and J ends, which lost 2 bases and 1 base, there was a span of 9 bases. The germline gives CDR1 SGDLS, CDR2 YYNGEE. The CDR3 has 14 residues.

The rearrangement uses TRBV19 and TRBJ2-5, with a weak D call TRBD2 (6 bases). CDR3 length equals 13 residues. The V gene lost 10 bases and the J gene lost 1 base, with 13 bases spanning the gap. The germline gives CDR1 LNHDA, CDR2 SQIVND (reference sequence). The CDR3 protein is CATEDGGQETQYF. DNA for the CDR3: TGTGCCACGGAGGACGGGGGCCAAGAGACCCAGTACTTC.

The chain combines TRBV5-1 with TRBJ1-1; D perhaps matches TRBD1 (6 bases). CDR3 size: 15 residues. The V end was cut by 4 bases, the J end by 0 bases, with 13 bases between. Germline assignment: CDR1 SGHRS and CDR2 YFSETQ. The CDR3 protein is CASSIRTGMNTEAFF. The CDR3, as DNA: TGCGCCAGCAGCATCCGTACAGGGATGAACACTGAAGCTTTCTTT.

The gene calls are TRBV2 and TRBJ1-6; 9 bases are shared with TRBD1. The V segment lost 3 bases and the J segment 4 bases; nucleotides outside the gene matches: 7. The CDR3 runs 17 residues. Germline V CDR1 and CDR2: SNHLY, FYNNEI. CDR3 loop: CASSESPGQGYNSPLHF. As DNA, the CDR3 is TGTGCCAGCAGTGAGTCCCCGGGACAGGGTTATAATTCACCCCTCCACTTT.

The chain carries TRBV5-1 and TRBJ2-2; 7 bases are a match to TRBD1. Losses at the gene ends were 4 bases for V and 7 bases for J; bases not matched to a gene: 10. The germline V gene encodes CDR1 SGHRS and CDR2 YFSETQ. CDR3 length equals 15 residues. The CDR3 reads CASSDQGVRIGELFF. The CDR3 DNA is TGCGCCAGCAGCGATCAGGGGGTACGCATCGGGGAGCTGTTTTTT.